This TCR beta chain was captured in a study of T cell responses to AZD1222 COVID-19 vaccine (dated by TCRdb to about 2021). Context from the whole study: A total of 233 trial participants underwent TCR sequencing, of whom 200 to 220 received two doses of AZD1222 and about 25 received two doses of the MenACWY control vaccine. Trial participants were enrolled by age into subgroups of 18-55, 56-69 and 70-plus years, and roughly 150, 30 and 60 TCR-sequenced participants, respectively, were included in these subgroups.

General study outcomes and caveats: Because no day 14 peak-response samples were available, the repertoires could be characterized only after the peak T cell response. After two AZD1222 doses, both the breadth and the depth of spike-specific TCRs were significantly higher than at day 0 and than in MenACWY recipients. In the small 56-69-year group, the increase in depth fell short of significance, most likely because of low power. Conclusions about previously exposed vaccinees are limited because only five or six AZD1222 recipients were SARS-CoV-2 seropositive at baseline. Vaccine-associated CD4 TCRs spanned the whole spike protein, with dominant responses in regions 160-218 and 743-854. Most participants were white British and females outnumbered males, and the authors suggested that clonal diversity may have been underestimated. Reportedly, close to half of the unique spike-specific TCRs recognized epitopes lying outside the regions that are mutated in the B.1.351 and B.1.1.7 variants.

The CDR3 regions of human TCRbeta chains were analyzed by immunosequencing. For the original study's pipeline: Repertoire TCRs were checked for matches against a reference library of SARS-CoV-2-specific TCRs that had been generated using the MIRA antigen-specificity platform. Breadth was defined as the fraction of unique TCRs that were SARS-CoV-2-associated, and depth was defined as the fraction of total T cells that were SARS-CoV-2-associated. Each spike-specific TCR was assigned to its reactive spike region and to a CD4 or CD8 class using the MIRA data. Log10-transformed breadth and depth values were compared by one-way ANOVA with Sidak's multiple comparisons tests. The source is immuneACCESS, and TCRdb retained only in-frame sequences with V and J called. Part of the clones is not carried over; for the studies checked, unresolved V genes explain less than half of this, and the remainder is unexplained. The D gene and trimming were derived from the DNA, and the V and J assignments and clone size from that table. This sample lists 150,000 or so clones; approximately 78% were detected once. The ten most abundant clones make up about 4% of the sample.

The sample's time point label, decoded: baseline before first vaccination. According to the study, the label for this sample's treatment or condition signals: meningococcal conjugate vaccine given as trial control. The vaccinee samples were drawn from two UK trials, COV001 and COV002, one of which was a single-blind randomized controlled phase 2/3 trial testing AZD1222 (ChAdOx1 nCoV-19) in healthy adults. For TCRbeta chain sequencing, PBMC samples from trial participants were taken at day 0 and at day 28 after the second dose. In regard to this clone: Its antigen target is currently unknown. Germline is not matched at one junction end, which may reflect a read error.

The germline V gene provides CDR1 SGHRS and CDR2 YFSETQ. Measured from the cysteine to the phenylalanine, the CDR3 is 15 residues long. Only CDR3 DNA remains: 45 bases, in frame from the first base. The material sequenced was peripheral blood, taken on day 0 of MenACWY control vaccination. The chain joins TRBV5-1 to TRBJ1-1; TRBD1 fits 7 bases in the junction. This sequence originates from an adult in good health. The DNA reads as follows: TGCGCCAGCAGCTTGACCCAGGGGGGGGGCACTGAGGCTTTCTTT. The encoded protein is CASSLTQGGGTEAFF.